A single sample gave rise to the 12 T cell receptor beta chains below, sequenced in a study of T-cell reconstitution after alpha-beta-depleted transplantation in children listed by TCRdb under 2016. Library preparation was by PCR. Data came from an Illumina HiSeq 2500. To normalize quantification of the TCRbeta repertoire, the TCR libraries were built with molecular barcoding that relied on unique molecular identifiers. Clones were called with MiXCR by TCRdb after fastp trimmed the public reads at Q25, and only in-frame beta chains were retained. A single entry per CDR3 protein holds the most common genes and DNA from its merged rows. The sample profile shows around 300,000 distinct CDR3 sequences; over 20% of them were found once. The ten largest clones capture roughly 9.8% of the sample. Taken with the paper, the label for treatment or condition translates to: allogeneic hematopoietic cell transplantation with graft depleted of TCRalphabeta T cells and CD19 B cells.

The sample here was PBMCs, mostly from graft donor cells, taken 180 days after TCRalphabeta/CD19-depleted stem cell transplant. All receptors derive from a male patient younger than 18 who had a stem cell transplant for acute lymphoblastic leukemia, so the T cells may come from the graft donor.

This clonotype came up a few times. The rearrangement uses TRBV3-1 and TRBJ2-2, with 13 nucleotides matching TRBD2. The V gene's germline CDR1 is LGHDT and CDR2 YNNKEL (reference sequence). This CDR3 is 19 amino acids long. The J segment lost 5 bases and the V segment lost 0 bases, leaving 9 bases of the junction unmatched. CDR3 sequence: CASSQDRLAGGLRTGELFF. The CDR3, as DNA: TGTGCCAGCAGCCAAGATCGACTAGCGGGAGGATTGAGGACCGGGGAGCTGTTTTTT.

In nucleotides, the CDR3 is TGTGCCAGCAGTAGGACAGGGACGGGTAGCAATCAGCCCCAGCATTTT. Residues: CASSRTGTGSNQPQHF. The chain couples TRBV25-1 to TRBJ1-5; TRBD1 aligns across 8 bases. Germline CDR1 is MGHDK and CDR2 is SYGVNS. The length of the CDR3 is 16 residues. The ends lost 5 bases at V and 0 bases at J; junction bases unmatched: 6. The full variable domain, with the rest looked up from reference TRBV25-1 and TRBJ1-5, is EADIYQTPRYLVIGTGKKITLECSQTMGHDKMYWYQQDPGMELHLIHYSYGVNSTEKGDLSSESTVSRIRTEHFPLTLESARPSHTSQYLCASSRTGTGSNQPQHFGDGTRLSIL.

In its sample, this clonotype was seen a few times. This rearrangement joins TRBV15 to TRBJ1-2; D might be TRBD1 (6 bases). Trimming shortened V by 3 bases and J by 4 bases, and 12 bases separated the two germline ends. This CDR3 is built from 14 residues. The V gene's germline CDR1 is LNHNV and CDR2 YYDKDF (reference sequence). The CDR3 loop is CATSRERQAYGYTF. CDR3 in DNA: TGTGCCACCAGCAGGGAGAGACAGGCCTATGGCTACACCTTC.

V usage is TRBV20-1 and J usage is TRBJ2-7; D uncertain. V was trimmed by 0 bases and J by 2 bases, leaving 11 bases between them. This CDR3 has 14 amino acids. Per the germline V gene, CDR1 is DFQATT and CDR2 is SNEGSKA (reference sequence). The CDR3 reads CSARDGALAYEQYF. DNA for the CDR3: TGCAGTGCTAGAGATGGTGCCCTCGCCTACGAGCAGTACTTC.

The chain has TRBV27 and TRBJ1-1; no clear D. Trimming took 5 bases from V and 8 from J, leaving 15 bases between them. The germline CDR1 and CDR2 sequences are MNHEY and SMNVEV (reference sequence). The CDR3 contains 13 residues. CDR3 nucleotides: TGTGCCAGCAGTCCCAATACCTTCTCCGAAGCTTTCTTT. This translates into CASSPNTFSEAFF.

This chain joins TRBV29-1 and TRBJ1-2; D is uncertain. The V end lost 4 bases, the J end lost 0 bases, and 9 bases lay between the germline ends. This CDR3 spans 13 amino acids. Germline V gene sequence: CDR1 SQVTM, CDR2 ANQGSEA. DNA for the CDR3: TGCAGCGTTGCGGCCTACGCTAACTATGGCTACACCTTC. Translating it yields CSVAAYANYGYTF.

This chain joins TRBV12-3 or TRBV12-4 and TRBJ2-7; D might be TRBD1 (6 bases). The CDR3 runs 14 residues. The germline V and J ends were trimmed by 5 bases and 2 bases, with 13 bases remaining between them. The CDR3 coding sequence is TGTGCCAGCAGTCTGGGACAAGCGGCCTACGAGCAGTACTTC. Amino acid sequence: CASSLGQAAYEQYF.

This clonotype appeared a few times. The J gene is TRBJ2-2, the V gene TRBV7-9, with D perhaps matching TRBD1 (5 bases). V was trimmed by 1 base and J by 6 bases, leaving 9 bases between them. Looked up from germline, CDR1 is SEHNR and CDR2 is FQNEAQ (reference sequence). The CDR3 sequence is 14 residues long. CDR3 sequence (DNA): TGTGCCAGCAGCTTAGTTATGGGGCCCGGGGAGCTGTTTTTT. It encodes CASSLVMGPGELFF. Complete variable domain (other parts from reference TRBV7-9 and TRBJ2-2): DTGVSQNPRHKITKRGQNVTFRCDPISEHNRLYWYRQTLGQGPEFLTYFQNEAQLEKSRLLSDRFSAERPKGSFSTLEIQRTEQGDSAMYLCASSLVMGPGELFFGEGSRLTVL.

The V and J genes are TRBV9 and TRBJ2-3, with D unclear. The CDR3 is 16 amino acids. Per germline, CDR1 SGDLS and CDR2 YYNGEE. V was shortened by 3 bases and J by 0 bases, with 14 bases between the two germline ends. The CDR3 DNA is TGTGCCAGCAGCGGTCGCGGTGCCCTCAGCACAGATACGCAGTATTTT. Residues: CASSGRGALSTDTQYF.

At least ten counts were recorded for this clonotype. The chain is built from TRBV7-2 and TRBJ2-1; D is perhaps TRBD2 (6 bases). V was clipped by 5 bases and J by 6 bases, with 14 bases between them. The V gene's germline CDR1 is SGHTA and CDR2 FQGNSA. The CDR3 consists of 14 residues. The CDR3: CASSPATGSNEQFF. The CDR3 region has the DNA TGTGCCAGCAGCCCAGCGACCGGGAGCAATGAGCAGTTCTTC.

This clonotype was recorded many times. The V and J genes are TRBV5-1 and TRBJ1-1; D gene uncertain. Per the germline V gene, CDR1 is SGHRS and CDR2 is YFSETQ. V was shortened by 3 bases and J by 1 base, with 7 bases between the two germline ends. The CDR3 sequence is 13 residues long. This CDR3 reads CASSSQRNTEAFF. CDR3 nucleotide sequence: TGCGCCAGCAGCTCACAGAGGAACACTGAAGCTTTCTTT.

This clonotype appeared once. This chain connects TRBV20-1 to TRBJ2-1, with no clear D. This CDR3 comprises 11 residues. Trimming took off 5 bases at V and 11 bases at J, with 13 bases between the two ends. Looked up from germline, CDR1 is DFQATT and CDR2 is SNEGSKA (reference sequence). The CDR3 bases are TGCAGTGCTTTGAGCATAACCCAGCAGTTCTTC. This sequence encodes CSALSITQQFF.